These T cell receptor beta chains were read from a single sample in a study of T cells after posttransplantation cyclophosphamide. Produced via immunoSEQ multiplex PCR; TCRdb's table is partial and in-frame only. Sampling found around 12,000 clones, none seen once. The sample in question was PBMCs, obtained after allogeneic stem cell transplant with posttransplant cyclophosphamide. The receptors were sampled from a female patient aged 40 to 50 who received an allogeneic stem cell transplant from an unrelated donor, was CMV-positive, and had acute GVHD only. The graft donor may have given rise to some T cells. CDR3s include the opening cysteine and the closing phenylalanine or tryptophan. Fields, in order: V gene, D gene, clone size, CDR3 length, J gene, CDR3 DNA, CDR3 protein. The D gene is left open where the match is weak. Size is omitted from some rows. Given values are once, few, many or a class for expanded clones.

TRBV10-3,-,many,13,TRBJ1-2,TGTGCCATCAGTGCACAGATCAACTATGGCTACACCTTC,CAISAQINYGYTF
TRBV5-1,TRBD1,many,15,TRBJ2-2,TGCGCCAGCAGCAGGACAGGGGGCGTTTCCGGGGAGCTGTTTTTT,CASSRTGGVSGELFF
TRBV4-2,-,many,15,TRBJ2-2,TGTGCCAGCAGCCAACCACAGACCTACACCGGGGAGCTGTTTTTT,CASSQPQTYTGELFF
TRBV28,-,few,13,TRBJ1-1,TGTGCCAGCACCGTCAGAGGCGTCGGTATAGCTTTCTTT,CASTVRGVGIAFF
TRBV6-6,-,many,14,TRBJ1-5,TGTGCCAGCCGCGGACATACCCGGGATCAGCCCCAGCATTTT,CASRGHTRDQPQHF
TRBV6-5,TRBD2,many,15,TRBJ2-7,TGTGCCAGCAGATATAGCGGGAGGGCCTTGATCGAGCAGTACTTC,CASRYSGRALIEQYF
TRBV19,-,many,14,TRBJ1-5,TGTGCCAGCTACCCCACAGGGCTGAGTCAGCCCCAGCATTTT,CASYPTGLSQPQHF
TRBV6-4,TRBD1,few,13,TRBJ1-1,TGTGCCACCCGCAGGGGGCCGAACACTGAAGCTTTCTTT,CATRRGPNTEAFF
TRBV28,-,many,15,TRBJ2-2,TGTGCCAGCAGTCGGAATCCCCGGGACACCGGGGAGCTGTTTTTT,CASSRNPRDTGELFF
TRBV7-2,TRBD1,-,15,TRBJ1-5,TGTGCCAGCAGCTTAGGAACAGGGGGCCATCAGCCCCAGCATTTT,CASSLGTGGHQPQHF
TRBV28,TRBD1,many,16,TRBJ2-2,TGTGCCAGCAGTTTCCGACAGGGGGCCGGCACCGGGGAGCTGTTTTTT,CASSFRQGAGTGELFF
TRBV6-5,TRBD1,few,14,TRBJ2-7,TGTGCCAGCAGTTACTCGTTAGGGGGCGACGAGCAGTACTTC,CASSYSLGGDEQYF
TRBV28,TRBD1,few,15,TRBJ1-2,TGTGCCAGCAGTCCACCCCCCGGGACAGGGTATGGCTACACCTTC,CASSPPPGTGYGYTF
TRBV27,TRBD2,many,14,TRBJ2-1,TGTGCCAGCAGCCCTGGACTAGCGGGAGACGAGCAGTTCTTC,CASSPGLAGDEQFF
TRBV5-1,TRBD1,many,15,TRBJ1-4,TGCGCCAGCAGCTTGGGGGGGACAGGTGATGAAAAACTGTTTTTT,CASSLGGTGDEKLFF
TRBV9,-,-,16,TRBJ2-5,TGTGCCAGCAGCACTTCGGGAGCAGGGGGACAAGAGACCCAGTACTTC,CASSTSGAGGQETQYF
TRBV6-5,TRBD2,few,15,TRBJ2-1,TGTGCCAGCAGTTATATCGGGGGGGCGGCCGTAGAGCAGTTCTTC,CASSYIGGAAVEQFF
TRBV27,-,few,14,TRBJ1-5,TGTGCCAGCAGTTTAATCAGGAGGGGCCAGCCCCAGCATTTT,CASSLIRRGQPQHF
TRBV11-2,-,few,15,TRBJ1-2,TGTGCCAGCAGCTTAGAGATTCGCGGGGTCCATGGCTACACCTTC,CASSLEIRGVHGYTF
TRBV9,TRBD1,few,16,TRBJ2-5,TGTGCCAGCAGCGTAGCTGGGACAGGGGGTAAAGAGACCCAGTACTTC,CASSVAGTGGKETQYF
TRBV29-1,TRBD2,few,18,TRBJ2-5,TGCAGCGTTGAAGGATTTTATCCTAGCGGGAGATATTCAGAGACCCAGTACTTC,CSVEGFYPSGRYSETQYF
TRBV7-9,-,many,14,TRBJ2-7,TGTGCCAGCAGCTCGCGACGGGGTTCCTACGAGCAGTACTTC,CASSSRRGSYEQYF
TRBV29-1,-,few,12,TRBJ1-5,TGCAGCGTTGGGGAGAGAGATCAGCCCCAGCATTTT,CSVGERDQPQHF